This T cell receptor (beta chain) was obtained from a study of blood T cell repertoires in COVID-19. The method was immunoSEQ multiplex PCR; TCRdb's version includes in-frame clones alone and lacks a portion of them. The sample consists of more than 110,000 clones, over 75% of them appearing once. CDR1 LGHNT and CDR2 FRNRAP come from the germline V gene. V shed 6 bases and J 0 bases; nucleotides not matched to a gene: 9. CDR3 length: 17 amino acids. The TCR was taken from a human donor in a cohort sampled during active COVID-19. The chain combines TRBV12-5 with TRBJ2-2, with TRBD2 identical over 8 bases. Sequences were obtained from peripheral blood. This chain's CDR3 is CASGSTSGIANTGELFF. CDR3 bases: TGTGCTAGTGGCTCCACTAGCGGAATCGCGAACACCGGGGAGCTGTTTTTT.